Listed here are 20 T cell receptor beta chains from one sample, sequenced in a study of cytomegalovirus exposure and HLA in healthy donors. In the PCR, 60 Vbeta and 13 Jbeta primers were used. Data came from immunoSEQ multiplex PCR; TCRdb stores just in-frame clones and leaves some out. The sample contains about 220,000 clones, roughly 88% of which appear only once. Sample: PBMCs. These receptors came from a boy under 10 years old in good health and CMV-seronegative.

This clone was seen a single time. The chain links TRBV2 to TRBJ2-5; 8 bases are a match to TRBD2. Matching the DNA end better, TRBJ2-7 makes the J call doubtful. Germline-derived CDR1 and CDR2 are SNHLY and FYNNEI. This CDR3 spans 15 amino acids. In DNA, the CDR3 is TGTGCCAGCAGTGAAATAACTAGCGGACCCTACGAGCAGTACTTC. Its protein is CASSEITSGPYEQYF.

This chain uses TRBV11-1 with TRBJ1-2; a weak D match, TRBD1 (5 bases). Trimming shortened V by 1 base and J by 8 bases, and 11 bases separated the two germline ends. The CDR3 spans 13 residues. Germline CDR1 reads SGHAT; CDR2 reads FQDESV (reference sequence). CDR3 in DNA: TGTGCCAGCAGCTTAGTGGCAGGGCGAGGCTACACCTTC. Translating it yields CASSLVAGRGYTF.

The rearrangement links TRBV30 to TRBJ2-3; weak D call: TRBD2 (5 bases). Germline loops: CDR1 GTSNPN, CDR2 SVGIG (reference sequence). Trimming took off 2 bases at V and 2 bases at J, with 20 bases between the two ends. The CDR3 has 17 amino acids. The CDR3 DNA reads TGTGCCTGGAGTCCCCCCCCGGACTGGGCCACCACAGATACGCAGTATTTT. The encoded protein is CAWSPPPDWATTDTQYF.

This clone was counted only a few times. The chain links TRBV10-3 to TRBJ2-7, with D perhaps matching TRBD2 (7 bases). The CDR3 length is 12 residues. The V end was cut by 11 bases, the J end by 5 bases, with 16 bases between. From germline, CDR1 is ENHRY and CDR2 SYGVKD. The chain's CDR3 is CALADGGDEQYF. CDR3 bases: TGTGCCCTAGCGGACGGGGGCGACGAGCAGTACTTC.

This clone was picked up a small number of times. This rearrangement joins TRBV19 to TRBJ1-5; maybe TRBD1 (5 bases). This CDR3 comprises 15 residues. Trimming cost V 2 bases and J 6 bases, with 14 bases left between them. Germline values: CDR1 LNHDA, CDR2 SQIVND (reference sequence). The CDR3 reads CASSIMTAGGQPQHF. The CDR3, as DNA: TGTGCCAGTAGTATAATGACAGCCGGGGGTCAGCCCCAGCATTTT. Supplemented by reference TRBV19 and TRBJ1-5, the full variable domain reads DGGITQSPKYLFRKEGQNVTLSCEQNLNHDAMYWYRQDPGQGLRLIYYSQIVNDFQKGDIAEGYSVSREKKESFPLTVTSAQKNPTAFYLCASSIMTAGGQPQHFGDGTRLSIL.

This chain links TRBV4-2 with TRBJ1-2; TRBD1 matches 8 bases. Germline-derived CDR1 and CDR2 are LGHNA and YNFKEQ. The CDR3 sequence is 15 residues long. V was clipped by 0 bases and J by 3 bases; unmatched bases: 3. CDR3 nucleotides: TGTGCCAGCAGCCAAGAGGACAGGGCCTACTATGGCTACACCTTC. This sequence encodes CASSQEDRAYYGYTF.

The chain is built from TRBV7-8 and TRBJ2-1, with D perhaps TRBD2 (6 bases). From germline, CDR1 is SGHVS and CDR2 FQNEAQ. V shed 3 bases and J shed 10 bases, with 10 bases lying between them. CDR3 length: 12 residues. This CDR3 reads CASSFREWEQFF. CDR3 DNA sequence: TGTGCCAGCAGCTTCCGGGAGTGGGAGCAGTTCTTC.

V is TRBV5-6 and J is TRBJ2-7; D is uncertain. There are 13 residues in the CDR3. The V end lost 1 base, the J end lost 0 bases, and 5 bases lay between the germline ends. Per germline, CDR1 SGHDT and CDR2 YYEEEE. The CDR3 region has the DNA TGTGCCAGCAGCTTGTACTCCTCCTACGAGCAGTACTTC. This encodes CASSLYSSYEQYF.

The V gene is TRBV5-4, the J gene TRBJ1-2; 12 bases fit TRBD1. From germline, CDR1 is SGHNT and CDR2 YYREEE (reference sequence). V shed 1 base, J shed 5 bases, and the junction held 9 bases outside the gene matches. The CDR3 has 17 amino acids. CDR3 amino acids: CASSLTGTGGAGYGYTF. CDR3 in DNA: TGTGCCAGCAGCTTGACCGGGACAGGGGGCGCTGGGTATGGCTACACCTTC.

V and J are TRBV9 and TRBJ2-7; 8 nucleotides match TRBD2. The CDR3 contains 16 residues. CDR1 is SGDLS and CDR2 is YYNGEE in the germline V gene. The V segment lost 0 bases and the J segment 3 bases; nucleotides outside the gene matches: 8. CDR3 in amino acids: CASSVAERGPYYEQYF. As DNA, the CDR3 is TGTGCCAGCAGCGTAGCGGAGCGGGGGCCATACTACGAGCAGTACTTC.

The V call is TRBV15, the J call TRBJ2-1; D might be TRBD2 (6 bases). Germline V gene lookup returns CDR1 LNHNV and CDR2 YYDKDF (reference sequence). This CDR3 has 15 amino acids. V lost 7 bases and J lost 4, with 17 bases in between. CDR3 amino acids: CATTPRRGAYNEQFF. The CDR3 DNA sequence: TGTGCCACCACTCCTCGGAGGGGAGCGTACAATGAGCAGTTCTTC.

This clone was counted a few times. CDR3 DNA: TGTGCCAGCAGTGAGCCCCGGACAGGGGTACCGCAGCAGTTCTTC. Translating it yields CASSEPRTGVPQQFF. This chain links TRBV2 with TRBJ2-1; TRBD1 matches at 9 bases. With 3 bases clipped from V and 11 bases from J, the junction kept 11 bases outside the gene matches. Germline CDR1 and CDR2: SNHLY and FYNNEI. CDR3 length equals 15 residues.

The V and J genes are TRBV4-1 and TRBJ2-3, with 10 bases matching TRBD2. V was pared by 4 bases and J by 6 bases, with 13 bases of the junction left unmatched. CDR1 MGHRA and CDR2 YSYEKL come from the germline V gene. This CDR3 region has 17 residues. CDR3 loop: CASSLGLAGVLGDTQYF. The CDR3 DNA follows: TGCGCCAGCAGCCTCGGTCTAGCGGGAGTCTTGGGGGATACGCAGTATTTT.

The chain employs TRBV5-1 and TRBJ2-1; D possibly corresponds to TRBD1 (6 bases). The germline CDR1 and CDR2 sequences are SGHRS and YFSETQ. The CDR3 totals 12 residues. Trimming left V 4 bases short and J 10 bases short, with 12 bases between. The CDR3 DNA reads TGCGCCAGCAGCACAGGGTCCCTGGAGCAGTTCTTC. It specifies CASSTGSLEQFF.

V usage is TRBV9 and J usage is TRBJ2-4, with TRBD2 identical over 11 bases. This CDR3 is built from 16 residues. CDR1 SGDLS and CDR2 YYNGEE come from the germline V gene. V dropped 0 bases and J dropped 4; count of bases not matched to a gene: 3. In DNA, the CDR3 is TGTGCCAGCAGCGTAGGACTAGCGGGGAAGAAAAACATTCAGTACTTC. Amino acid sequence: CASSVGLAGKKNIQYF. Supplemented by reference TRBV9 and TRBJ2-4, the full variable domain reads DSGVTQTPKHLITATGQRVTLRCSPRSGDLSVYWYQQSLDQGLQFLIQYYNGEERAKGNILERFSAQQFPDLHSELNLSSLELGDSALYFCASSVGLAGKKNIQYFGAGTRLSVL.

The genes are TRBV11-3 and TRBJ2-5, with TRBD1 identical over 7 bases. The germline V gene has CDR1 SGHNT and CDR2 YENEEA. V lost 6 bases and J lost 3; bases outside the gene matches: 4. CDR3 length: 13 amino acids. The CDR3 nucleotides read TGTGCCAGCAGTCTTGACAGGGAAGAGACCCAGTACTTC. This codes for CASSLDREETQYF. The full variable domain, with the rest looked up from reference TRBV11-3 and TRBJ2-5, is EAGVVQSPRYKIIEKKQPVAFWCNPISGHNTLYWYLQNLGQGPELLIRYENEEAVDDSQLPKDRFSAERLKGVDSTLKIQPAELGDSAVYLCASSLDREETQYFGPGTRLLVL.

The chain is built from TRBV2 and TRBJ1-2, with 11 bases lining up with TRBD1. Germline CDR1 reads SNHLY; CDR2 reads FYNNEI. V lost 6 bases, J lost 1 base, and 1 base stayed unmatched. The CDR3 is 14 amino acids. This CDR3 reads CASSGTGGNYGYTF. In DNA, the CDR3 is TGTGCCAGCAGCGGGACAGGGGGTAACTATGGCTACACCTTC.

This chain joins TRBV2 and TRBJ2-5; maybe TRBD1 (5 bases). Germline V gene data show CDR1 as SNHLY and CDR2 as FYNNEI. The germline V and J ends were trimmed by 6 bases and 1 base, with 15 bases remaining between them. This CDR3 comprises 15 residues. The CDR3 sequence is CASRGLPSVQETQYF. CDR3 DNA: TGTGCCAGCAGGGGGCTTCCTTCCGTCCAAGAGACCCAGTACTTC.

This chain joins TRBV5-6 and TRBJ1-2, with D tentatively TRBD1 (6 bases). This CDR3 has 14 residues. The germline gives CDR1 SGHDT, CDR2 YYEEEE. The V end was cut by 0 bases, the J end by 5 bases, with 11 bases between. Here the CDR3 reads CASSLDDRLYGYTF. CDR3 bases: TGTGCCAGCAGCTTGGACGACAGGCTGTATGGCTACACCTTC.

The rearrangement joins TRBV5-1 to TRBJ1-5; 9 bases align to TRBD1. Trimming removed 0 bases from V and 6 bases from J; junction bases left unmatched: 4. Germline V gene data show CDR1 as SGHRS and CDR2 as YFSETQ. CDR3 length: 15 residues. The chain's CDR3 is CASSLGGQGVQPQHF. DNA for the CDR3: TGCGCCAGCAGCTTGGGGGGACAGGGTGTTCAGCCCCAGCATTTT.